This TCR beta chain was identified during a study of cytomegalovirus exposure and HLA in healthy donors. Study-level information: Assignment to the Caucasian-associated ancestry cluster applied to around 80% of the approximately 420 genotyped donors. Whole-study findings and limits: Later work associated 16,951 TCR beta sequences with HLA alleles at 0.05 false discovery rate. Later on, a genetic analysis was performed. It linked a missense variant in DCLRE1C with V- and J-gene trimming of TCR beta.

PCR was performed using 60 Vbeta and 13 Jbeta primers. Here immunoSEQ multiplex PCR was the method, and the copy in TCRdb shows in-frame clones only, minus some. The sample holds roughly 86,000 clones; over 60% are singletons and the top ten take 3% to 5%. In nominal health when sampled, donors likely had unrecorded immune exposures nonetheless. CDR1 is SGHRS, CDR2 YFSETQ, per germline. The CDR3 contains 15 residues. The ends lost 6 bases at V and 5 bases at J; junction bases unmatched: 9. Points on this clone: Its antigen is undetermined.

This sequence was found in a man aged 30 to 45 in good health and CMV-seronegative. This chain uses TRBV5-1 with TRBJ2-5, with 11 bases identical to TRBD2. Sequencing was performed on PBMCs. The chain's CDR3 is CASTASGGQLETQYF. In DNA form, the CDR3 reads TGCGCCAGCACAGCTAGCGGGGGGCAACTCGAGACCCAGTACTTC.